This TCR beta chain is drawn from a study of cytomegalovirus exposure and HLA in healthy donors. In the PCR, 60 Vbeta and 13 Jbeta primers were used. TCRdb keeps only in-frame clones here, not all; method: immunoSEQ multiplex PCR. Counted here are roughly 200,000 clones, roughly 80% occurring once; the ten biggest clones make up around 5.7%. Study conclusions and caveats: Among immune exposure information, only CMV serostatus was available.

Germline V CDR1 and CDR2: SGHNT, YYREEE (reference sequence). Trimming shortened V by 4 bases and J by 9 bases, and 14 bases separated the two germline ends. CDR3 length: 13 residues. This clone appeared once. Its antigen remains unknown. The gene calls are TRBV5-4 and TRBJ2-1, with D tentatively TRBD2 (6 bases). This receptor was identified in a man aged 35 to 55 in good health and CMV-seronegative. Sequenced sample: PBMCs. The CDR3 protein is CASSTRGGAEQFF. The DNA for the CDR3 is TGTGCCAGCAGCACCCGGGGCGGGGCTGAGCAGTTCTTC.